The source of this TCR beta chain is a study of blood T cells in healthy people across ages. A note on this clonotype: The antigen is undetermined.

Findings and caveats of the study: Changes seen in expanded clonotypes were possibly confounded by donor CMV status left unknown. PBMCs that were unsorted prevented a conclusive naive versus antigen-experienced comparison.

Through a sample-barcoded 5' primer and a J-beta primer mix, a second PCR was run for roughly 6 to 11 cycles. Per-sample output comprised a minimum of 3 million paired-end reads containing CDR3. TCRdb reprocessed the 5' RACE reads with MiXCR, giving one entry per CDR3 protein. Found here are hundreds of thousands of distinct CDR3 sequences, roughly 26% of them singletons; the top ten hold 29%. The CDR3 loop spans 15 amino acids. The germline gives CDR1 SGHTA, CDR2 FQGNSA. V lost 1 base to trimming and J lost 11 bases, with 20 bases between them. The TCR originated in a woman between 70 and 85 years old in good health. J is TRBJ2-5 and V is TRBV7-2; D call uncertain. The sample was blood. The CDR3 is CASSLGSAAPNVQYF. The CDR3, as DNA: TGTGCCAGCAGCTTAGGTTCGGCAGCCCCTAATGTGCAGTACTTC. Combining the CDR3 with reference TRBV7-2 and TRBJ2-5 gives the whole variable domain GAGVSQSPSNKVTEKGKDVELRCDPISGHTALYWYRQSLGQGLEFLIYFQGNSAPDKSGLPSDRFSAERTGGSVSTLTIQRTQQEDSAVYLCASSLGSAAPNVQYFGPGTRLLVL.